The 21 T cell receptor beta chains below were found in one sample sequenced in a study of blood T cell repertoires in COVID-19. Generated by immunoSEQ multiplex PCR, the TCRdb table keeps only in-frame clones and is missing some. The sample yields roughly 500,000 clones, approximately 92% seen once. Sequencing was done on a sample of peripheral blood. These receptor sequences come from a man between 18 and 29 years old with COVID-19, enrolled during active disease.

The CDR3 DNA follows: TGTGCCACTCTAAGTAGGGGGATGGGCTACGAGCAGTACTTC. The encoded protein is CATLSRGMGYEQYF. This chain joins TRBV21-1 and TRBJ2-7; TRBD1 is taken as the D call from the table, unchecked against the DNA. TRBV21-1 is listed as a pseudogene. The CDR3 extends over 14 amino acids.

The chain joins TRBV6-5 to TRBJ2-2; tentatively, D is TRBD1 (5 bases). Trimming removed 6 bases at V and 1 base at J, with 9 bases between. The CDR3 spans 14 residues. The germline V gene has CDR1 MNHEY and CDR2 SVGAGI. CDR3 amino acids: CASRRTGNTGELFF. The CDR3 bases are TGTGCCAGCAGGAGAACAGGGAACACCGGGGAGCTGTTTTTT.

The chain uses TRBV2 and TRBJ2-7; D uncertain. The V gene lost 4 bases and the J gene lost 2 bases, with 3 bases spanning the gap. Germline-derived CDR1 and CDR2 are SNHLY and FYNNEI. There are 11 residues in the CDR3. For the CDR3, the DNA is TGTGCCAGCAGTGCTGCCTACGAGCAGTACTTC. This codes for CASSAAYEQYF.

Details on this clone: Other DNA sequences of this sample code for an identical CDR3. The gene calls are TRBV20-1 and TRBJ2-7; unclear D gene. V lost 6 bases and J lost 3, with 9 bases in between. This CDR3 spans 11 amino acids. Germline lookup yields CDR1 DFQATT and CDR2 SNEGSKA (reference sequence). The CDR3 nucleotides are TGCAGTGCCAGTACCAGCTACGAGCAGTACTTC. This encodes CSASTSYEQYF.

The J gene is TRBJ2-1, the V gene TRBV24-1, with 9 bases that match TRBD1. There are 14 residues in the CDR3. Germline CDR1 is KGHDR and CDR2 is SFDVKD. V shed 7 bases, J shed 2 bases, and the junction held 2 bases outside the gene matches. In nucleotides, the CDR3 is TGTGCCACCAGCCGGGACAGGGCCTACAATGAGCAGTTCTTC. It codes for CATSRDRAYNEQFF.

The V gene is TRBV12-3 or TRBV12-4, the J gene TRBJ1-5; D is uncertain. With 2 bases removed from V and 5 bases from J, the gap between germline ends came to 7 bases. CDR3 size: 13 residues. CDR3 bases: TGTGCCAGCAGTTTAAGGGAGTATCAGCCCCAGCATTTT. Its translation is CASSLREYQPQHF.

This chain connects TRBV5-1 to TRBJ2-2; a weak D match, TRBD2 (6 bases). Germline CDR1 SGHRS, CDR2 YFSETQ. Deletions cut 0 bases from V and 0 bases from J, with 9 bases between. CDR3 length equals 16 residues. The CDR3 DNA sequence: TGCGCCAGCAGCTTGGGGGACTTTACGAACACCGGGGAGCTGTTTTTT. Amino acid sequence: CASSLGDFTNTGELFF.

This rearrangement joins TRBV18 to TRBJ1-1; tentatively, D is TRBD1 (6 bases). Germline V CDR1 and CDR2: KGHSH, LQKENI. Trimming removed 1 base from V and 5 bases from J, with 20 bases in between. This CDR3 comprises 17 residues. The CDR3 loop is CASSPRGNHRVSTEAFF. In DNA form, the CDR3 reads TGTGCCAGCTCACCACGGGGAAATCACAGGGTATCTACTGAAGCTTTCTTT. Based on the CDR3 plus reference TRBV18 and TRBJ1-1, the full variable domain is NAGVMQNPRHLVRRRGQEARLRCSPMKGHSHVYWYRQLPEEGLKFMVYLQKENIIDESGMPKERFSAEFPKEGPSILRIQQVVRGDSAAYFCASSPRGNHRVSTEAFFGQGTRLTVV.

This clone appeared a few times. The chain combines TRBV19 with TRBJ2-4; tentative D call: TRBD2 (6 bases). V shed 3 bases and J shed 9 bases, with 12 bases lying between them. The germline V gene has CDR1 LNHDA and CDR2 SQIVND (reference sequence). The CDR3 has 13 residues. CDR3 amino acids: CASSIYSGSIQYF. In nucleotides, the CDR3 is TGTGCCAGTAGTATCTACAGCGGGTCCATTCAGTACTTC. The full variable domain, its missing parts supplied by reference TRBV19 and TRBJ2-4, is DGGITQSPKYLFRKEGQNVTLSCEQNLNHDAMYWYRQDPGQGLRLIYYSQIVNDFQKGDIAEGYSVSREKKESFPLTVTSAQKNPTAFYLCASSIYSGSIQYFGAGTRLSVL.

Concerning this clone itself: Different DNA sequences within this sample yield the same CDR3. The rearrangement joins TRBV12-3 or TRBV12-4 to TRBJ1-5; a possible D gene is TRBD1 (5 bases). V was trimmed by 7 bases and J by 7 bases, leaving 11 bases between them. The CDR3 extends over 12 amino acids. The CDR3 DNA is TGTGCCAGCACCTCCGGGGGGCAGCCCCAGCATTTT. Protein sequence: CASTSGGQPQHF.

This chain uses TRBV5-1 with TRBJ2-7, with 9 nucleotides matching TRBD1. CDR1 is SGHRS, CDR2 YFSETQ, per germline. With V trimmed by 3 bases and J by 0 bases, 4 bases remained unmatched. This CDR3 has 15 residues. This CDR3 is CASSWTGESSYEQYF. CDR3 nucleotide sequence: TGCGCCAGCAGCTGGACAGGGGAAAGCTCCTACGAGCAGTACTTC. The full variable domain, with the rest looked up from reference TRBV5-1 and TRBJ2-7, is KAGVTQTPRYLIKTRGQQVTLSCSPISGHRSVSWYQQTPGQGLQFLFEYFSETQRNKGNFPGRFSGRQFSNSRSEMNVSTLELGDSALYLCASSWTGESSYEQYFGPGTRLTVT.

The chain links TRBV19 to TRBJ2-1; TRBD1 agrees at 12 bases. Per the germline V gene, CDR1 is LNHDA and CDR2 is SQIVND (reference sequence). The CDR3 sequence is 13 residues long. With 5 bases clipped from V and 15 bases from J, the junction kept 8 bases outside the gene matches. The CDR3 region is CASSLGQGAWRFF. CDR3 sequence (DNA): TGTGCCAGTAGTTTGGGACAGGGGGCATGGCGGTTCTTC.

This chain joins TRBV27 and TRBJ2-6, with unresolved D. Germline V gives CDR1 MNHEY, CDR2 SMNVEV (reference sequence). The V end was cut by 10 bases, the J end by 2 bases, with 15 bases between. The CDR3 spans 15 residues. The CDR3 DNA follows: TGTGCCACTCGCTTGGGCATGGCTGGGGCCAACGTCCTGACTTTC. Translated: CATRLGMAGANVLTF.

The rearrangement joins TRBV7-2 to TRBJ2-5, with D possibly being TRBD2 (5 bases). Per the germline V gene, CDR1 is SGHTA and CDR2 is FQGNSA. The CDR3 has 15 amino acids. The ends were cut back, 5 bases at V and 5 bases at J, with 18 bases in the middle. The CDR3 region has the DNA TGTGCCAGCAGCCCCCGAACTAGTTTGTTGGAGACCCAGTACTTC. This gives the protein CASSPRTSLLETQYF.

The sample holds a few counts of this clone. This rearrangement joins TRBV7-6 to TRBJ2-5; TRBD2 might be the D (6 bases). V was shortened by 5 bases and J by 5 bases, with 18 bases between the two germline ends. The CDR3 sequence is 15 residues long. CDR1 is SGHVS and CDR2 is FNYEAQ in the germline V gene. The CDR3: CASSHDLGGSETQYF. For the CDR3, the DNA is TGTGCCAGCAGCCACGATCTGGGGGGATCTGAGACCCAGTACTTC.

The J gene is TRBJ2-1, the V gene TRBV9; weak D call: TRBD2 (6 bases). The V gene's germline CDR1 is SGDLS and CDR2 YYNGEE. The CDR3 length is 13 residues. The ends were cut back, 0 bases at V and 8 bases at J, with 9 bases in the middle. For the CDR3, the DNA is TGTGCCAGCAGCGTAGAAGGGGAGGATGAGCAGTTCTTC. It is translated as CASSVEGEDEQFF.

The rearrangement links TRBV19 to TRBJ1-1; 9 nucleotides line up with TRBD1. Trimming took 6 bases from V and 1 from J; bases not matched to a gene: 6. The CDR3 spans 15 residues. Germline V lookup: CDR1 LNHDA, CDR2 SQIVND (reference sequence). CDR3 region: CASSRTGAKNTEAFF. For the CDR3, the DNA is TGTGCCAGTAGCCGGACAGGGGCCAAGAACACTGAAGCTTTCTTT.

V is TRBV29-1 and J is TRBJ1-2; D ambiguous. With 3 bases removed from V and 3 bases from J, the gap between germline ends came to 23 bases. CDR3 size: 17 residues. CDR1 SQVTM and CDR2 ANQGSEA come from the germline V gene. CDR3 sequence (DNA): TGCAGCGTTGACGGTCCTAATTTGATAAAGAGGTACTATGGCTACACCTTC. Translating it yields CSVDGPNLIKRYYGYTF.

The chain uses TRBV7-9 and TRBJ2-3; 8 bases are a match to TRBD2. There are 18 residues in the CDR3. J lost 4 bases, V lost 2 bases, and 14 bases had no gene match. Germline lookup yields CDR1 SEHNR and CDR2 FQNEAQ (reference sequence). The CDR3 DNA reads as TGTGCCAGCAGCTTAAGACAAGGCGGGGGGAGTGATGCAGATACGCAGTATTTT. Its translation: CASSLRQGGGSDADTQYF.

The chain combines TRBV11-3 with TRBJ2-2; perhaps TRBD1 as D (6 bases). The CDR3 has 13 amino acids. V was cut by 6 bases and J by 4 bases, with 9 bases left in between. CDR1 and CDR2 from the germline V gene are SGHNT and YENEEA. Here the CDR3 reads CASSRGGTGELFF. The CDR3 bases are TGTGCCAGCAGTCGAGGGGGCACCGGGGAGCTGTTTTTT.

Note on this clone: The junction differs from germline at one of its ends, possibly a read error. The V gene is TRBV15, the J gene TRBJ1-6, with a tentative D call TRBD1 (5 bases). The germline V gene encodes CDR1 LNHNV and CDR2 YYDKDF (reference sequence). This CDR3 region has 13 residues. CDR3 loop: CATGRAGNSPLHF. The DNA for the CDR3 is TGTGCCACCGGCAGGGCCGGGAATTCACCCCTCCACTTT.